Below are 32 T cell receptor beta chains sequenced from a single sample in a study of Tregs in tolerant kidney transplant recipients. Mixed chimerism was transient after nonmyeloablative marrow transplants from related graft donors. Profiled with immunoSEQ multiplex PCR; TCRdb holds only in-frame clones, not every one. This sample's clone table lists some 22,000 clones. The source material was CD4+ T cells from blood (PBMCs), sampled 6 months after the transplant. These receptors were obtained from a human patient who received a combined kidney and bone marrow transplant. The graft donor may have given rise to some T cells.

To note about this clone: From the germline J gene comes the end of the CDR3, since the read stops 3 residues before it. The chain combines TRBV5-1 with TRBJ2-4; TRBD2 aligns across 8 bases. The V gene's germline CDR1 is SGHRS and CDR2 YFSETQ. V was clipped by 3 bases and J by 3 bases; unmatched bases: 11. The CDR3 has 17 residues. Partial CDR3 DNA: TGCGCCAGCAGCTCCCAAGCGGGGGCTTATAACAAAAACATT. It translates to CASSSQAGAYNKNI. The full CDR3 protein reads CASSSQAGAYNKNIQYF.

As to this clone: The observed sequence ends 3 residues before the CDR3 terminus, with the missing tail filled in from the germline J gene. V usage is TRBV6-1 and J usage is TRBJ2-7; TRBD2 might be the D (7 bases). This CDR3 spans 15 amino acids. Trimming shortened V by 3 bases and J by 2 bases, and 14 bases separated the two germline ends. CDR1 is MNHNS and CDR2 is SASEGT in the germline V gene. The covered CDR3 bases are TGTGCCAGCAGTGATAGGGGGGGAAGGGCCTACGAG. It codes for CASSDRGGRAYE. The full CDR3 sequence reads CASSDRGGRAYEQYF.

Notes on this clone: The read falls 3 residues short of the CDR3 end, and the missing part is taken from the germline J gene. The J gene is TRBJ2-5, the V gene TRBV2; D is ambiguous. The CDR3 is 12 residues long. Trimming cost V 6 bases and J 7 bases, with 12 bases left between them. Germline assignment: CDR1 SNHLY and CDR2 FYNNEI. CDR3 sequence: CASRPPGSTQYF. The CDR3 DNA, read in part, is TGTGCCAGCAGGCCCCCGGGTTCGACC.

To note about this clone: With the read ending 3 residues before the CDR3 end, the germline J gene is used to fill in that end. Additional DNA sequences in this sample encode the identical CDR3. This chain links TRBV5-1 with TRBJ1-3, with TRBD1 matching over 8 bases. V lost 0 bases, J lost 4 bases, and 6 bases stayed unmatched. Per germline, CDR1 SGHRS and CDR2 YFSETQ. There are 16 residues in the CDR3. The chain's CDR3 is CASSLAPGTGGNTIYF. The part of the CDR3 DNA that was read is TGCGCCAGCAGCTTGGCCCCGGGGACAGGCGGAAACACC.

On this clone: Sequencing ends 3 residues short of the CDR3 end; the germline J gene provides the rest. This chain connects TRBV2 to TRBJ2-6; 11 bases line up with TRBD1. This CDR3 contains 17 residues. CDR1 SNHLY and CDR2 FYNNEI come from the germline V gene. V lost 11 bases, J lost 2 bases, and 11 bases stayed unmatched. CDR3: CARHSWTGGAGANVLTF. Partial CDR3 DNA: TGTGCCCGACATTCGTGGACAGGGGGCGCTGGGGCCAACGTC.

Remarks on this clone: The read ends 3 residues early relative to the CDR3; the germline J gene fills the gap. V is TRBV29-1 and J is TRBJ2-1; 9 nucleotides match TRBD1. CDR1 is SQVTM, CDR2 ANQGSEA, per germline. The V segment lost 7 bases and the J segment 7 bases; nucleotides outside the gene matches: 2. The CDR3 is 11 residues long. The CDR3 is CSAGTGNEQFF. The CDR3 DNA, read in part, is TGCAGCGCCGGGACAGGGAATGAG.

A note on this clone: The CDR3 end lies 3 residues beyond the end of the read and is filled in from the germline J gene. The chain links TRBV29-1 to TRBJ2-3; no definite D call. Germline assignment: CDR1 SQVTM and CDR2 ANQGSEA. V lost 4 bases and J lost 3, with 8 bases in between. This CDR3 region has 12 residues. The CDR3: CSVGRGTDTQYF. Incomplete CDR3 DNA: TGCAGCGTTGGACGCGGAACAGATACG.

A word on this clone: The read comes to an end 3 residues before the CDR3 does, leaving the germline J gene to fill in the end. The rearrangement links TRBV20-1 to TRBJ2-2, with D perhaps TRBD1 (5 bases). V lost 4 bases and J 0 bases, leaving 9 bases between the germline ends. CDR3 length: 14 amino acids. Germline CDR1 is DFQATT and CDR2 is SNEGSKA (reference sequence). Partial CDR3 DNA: TGCAGTGCTAAGGACAACGCGAACACCGGGGAG. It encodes CSAKDNANTGE. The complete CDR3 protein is CSAKDNANTGELFF.

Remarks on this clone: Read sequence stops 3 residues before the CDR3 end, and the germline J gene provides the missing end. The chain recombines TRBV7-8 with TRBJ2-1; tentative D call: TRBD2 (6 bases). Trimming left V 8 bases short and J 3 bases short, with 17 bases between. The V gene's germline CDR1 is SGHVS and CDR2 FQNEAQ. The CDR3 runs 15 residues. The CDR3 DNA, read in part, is TGTGCCAGCGGCCCCCTGGGGCGGGGCTACAATGAG. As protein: CASGPLGRGYNE. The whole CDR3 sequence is CASGPLGRGYNEQFF.

CDR3: CASSLRTGNTEAFF. The CDR3 DNA, read in part, is TGTGCCAGCAGCTTACGGACAGGGAACACTGAA. J is TRBJ1-1 and V is TRBV11-2; 7 bases align to TRBD1. The read falls 3 residues short of the CDR3 end, and the missing part is taken from the germline J gene. This CDR3 comprises 14 residues. J was trimmed by 1 base and V by 2 bases; bases with no gene match: 1. Germline V gene data show CDR1 as SGHAT and CDR2 as FQNNGV.

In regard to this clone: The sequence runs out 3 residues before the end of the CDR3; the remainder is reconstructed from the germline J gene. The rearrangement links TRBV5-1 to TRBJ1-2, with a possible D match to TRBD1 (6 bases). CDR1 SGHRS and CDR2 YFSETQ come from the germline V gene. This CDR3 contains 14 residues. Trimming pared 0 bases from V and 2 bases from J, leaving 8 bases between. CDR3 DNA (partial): TGCGCCAGCAGCTTGGGTGGACAGAACTATGGC. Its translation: CASSLGGQNYG. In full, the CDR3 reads CASSLGGQNYGYTF.

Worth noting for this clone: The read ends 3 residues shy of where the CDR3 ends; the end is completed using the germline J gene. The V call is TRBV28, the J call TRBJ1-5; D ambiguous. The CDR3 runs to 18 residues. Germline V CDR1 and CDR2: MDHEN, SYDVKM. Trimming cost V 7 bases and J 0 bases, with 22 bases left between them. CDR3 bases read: TGTGCCAGCATTCCCCCAGGATGGAGCCCCTATAGCAATCAGCCC. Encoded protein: CASIPPGWSPYSNQP. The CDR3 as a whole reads CASIPPGWSPYSNQPQHF.

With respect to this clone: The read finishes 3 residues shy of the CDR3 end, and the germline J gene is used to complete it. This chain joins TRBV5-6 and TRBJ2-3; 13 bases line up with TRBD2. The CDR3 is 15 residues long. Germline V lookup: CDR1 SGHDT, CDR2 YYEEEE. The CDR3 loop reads CASSLIPGLAGTQYF. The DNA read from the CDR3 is TGTGCCAGCAGTTTAATCCCGGGACTAGCGGGAACG.

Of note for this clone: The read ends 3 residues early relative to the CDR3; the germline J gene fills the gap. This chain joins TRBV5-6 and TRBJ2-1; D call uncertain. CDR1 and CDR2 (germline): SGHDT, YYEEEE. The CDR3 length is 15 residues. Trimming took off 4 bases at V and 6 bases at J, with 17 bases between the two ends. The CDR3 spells CASSRSPPFPNEQFF. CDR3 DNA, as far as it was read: TGTGCCAGCAGCCGGTCGCCCCCTTTCCCCAATGAG.

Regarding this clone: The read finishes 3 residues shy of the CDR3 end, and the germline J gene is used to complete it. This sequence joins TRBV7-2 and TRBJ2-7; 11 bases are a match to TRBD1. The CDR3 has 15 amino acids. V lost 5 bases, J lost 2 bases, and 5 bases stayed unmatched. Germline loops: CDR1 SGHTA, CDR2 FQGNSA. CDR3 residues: CASSEGQGDAYEQYF. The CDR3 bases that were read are TGTGCCAGCAGCGAGGGACAGGGGGACGCCTACGAG.

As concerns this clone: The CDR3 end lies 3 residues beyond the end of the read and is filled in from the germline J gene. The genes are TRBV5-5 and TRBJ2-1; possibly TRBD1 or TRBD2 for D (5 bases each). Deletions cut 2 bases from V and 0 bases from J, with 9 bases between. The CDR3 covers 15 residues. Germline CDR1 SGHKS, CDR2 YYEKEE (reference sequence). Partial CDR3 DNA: TGTGCCAGCAGCTTATCAGGGAGCTCCTACAATGAG. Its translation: CASSLSGSSYNE. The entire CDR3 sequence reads CASSLSGSSYNEQFF.

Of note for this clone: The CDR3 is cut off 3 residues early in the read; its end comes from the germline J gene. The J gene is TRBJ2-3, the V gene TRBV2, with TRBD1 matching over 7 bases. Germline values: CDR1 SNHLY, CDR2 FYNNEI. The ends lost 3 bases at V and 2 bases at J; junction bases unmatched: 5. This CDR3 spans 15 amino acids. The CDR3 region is CASSEARGITDTQYF. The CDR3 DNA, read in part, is TGTGCCAGCAGTGAGGCCAGGGGGATCACAGATACG.

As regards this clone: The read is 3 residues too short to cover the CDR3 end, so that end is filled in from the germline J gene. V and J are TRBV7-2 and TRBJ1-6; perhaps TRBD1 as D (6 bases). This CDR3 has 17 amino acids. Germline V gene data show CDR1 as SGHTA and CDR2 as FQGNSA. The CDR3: CASRLAHRVINNSPLHF. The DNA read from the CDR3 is TGTGCAAGTCGCTTAGCTCACAGGGTAATCAATAATTCACCC.

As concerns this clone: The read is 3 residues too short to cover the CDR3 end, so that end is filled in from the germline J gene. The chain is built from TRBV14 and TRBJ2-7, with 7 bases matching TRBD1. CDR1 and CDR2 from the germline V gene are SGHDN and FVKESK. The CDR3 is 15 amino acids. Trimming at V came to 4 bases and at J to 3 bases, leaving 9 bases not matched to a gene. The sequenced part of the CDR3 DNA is TGTGCCAGCAGCCCCCTGACAGGGAGATACTACGAG. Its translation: CASSPLTGRYYE. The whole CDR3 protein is CASSPLTGRYYEQYF.

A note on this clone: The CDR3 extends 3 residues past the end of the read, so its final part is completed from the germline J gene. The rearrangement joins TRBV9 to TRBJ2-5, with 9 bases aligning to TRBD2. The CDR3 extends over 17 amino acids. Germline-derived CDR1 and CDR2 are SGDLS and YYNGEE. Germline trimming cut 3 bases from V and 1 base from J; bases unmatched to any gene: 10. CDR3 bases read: TGTGCCAGCAGCGCCAGAGGAGGACTAGCGTTCCAAGAGACC. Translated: CASSARGGLAFQET. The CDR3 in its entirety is CASSARGGLAFQETQYF.

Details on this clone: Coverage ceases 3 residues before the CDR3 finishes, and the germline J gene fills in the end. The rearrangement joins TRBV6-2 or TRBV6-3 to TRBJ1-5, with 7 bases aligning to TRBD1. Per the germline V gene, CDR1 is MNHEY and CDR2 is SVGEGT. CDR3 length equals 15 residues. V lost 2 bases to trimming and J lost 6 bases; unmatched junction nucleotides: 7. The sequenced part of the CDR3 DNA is TGTGCCAGCAGTTACGGACAGGTGATGTCTCAGCCC. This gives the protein CASSYGQVMSQP. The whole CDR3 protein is CASSYGQVMSQPQHF.

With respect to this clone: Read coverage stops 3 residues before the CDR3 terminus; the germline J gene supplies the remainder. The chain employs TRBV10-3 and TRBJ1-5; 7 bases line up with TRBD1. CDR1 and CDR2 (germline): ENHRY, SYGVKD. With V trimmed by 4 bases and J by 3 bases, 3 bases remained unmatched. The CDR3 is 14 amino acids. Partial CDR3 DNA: TGTGCCATCAGTGGCGACAGGGACAATCAGCCC. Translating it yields CAISGDRDNQP. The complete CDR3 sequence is CAISGDRDNQPQHF.

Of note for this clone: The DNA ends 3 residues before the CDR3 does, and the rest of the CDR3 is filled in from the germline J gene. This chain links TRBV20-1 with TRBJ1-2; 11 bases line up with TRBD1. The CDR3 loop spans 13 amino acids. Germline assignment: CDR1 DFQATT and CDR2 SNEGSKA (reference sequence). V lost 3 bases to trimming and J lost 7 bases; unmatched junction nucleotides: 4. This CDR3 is CSARGDRGSGYTF. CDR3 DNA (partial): TGCAGTGCTAGGGGGGACAGGGGGTCTGGC.

This CDR3 reads CASMTGSHSNQPQHF. The sequenced CDR3 bases are TGTGCCAGTATGACAGGGTCTCATAGCAATCAGCCC. The rearrangement joins TRBV19 to TRBJ1-5; TRBD1 aligns across 7 bases. The CDR3 goes on 3 residues after the read ends, and that part is filled in from the germline J gene. In germline, CDR1 is LNHDA, CDR2 SQIVND (reference sequence). J lost 0 bases, V lost 7 bases, and 6 bases had no gene match. CDR3 size: 15 residues.

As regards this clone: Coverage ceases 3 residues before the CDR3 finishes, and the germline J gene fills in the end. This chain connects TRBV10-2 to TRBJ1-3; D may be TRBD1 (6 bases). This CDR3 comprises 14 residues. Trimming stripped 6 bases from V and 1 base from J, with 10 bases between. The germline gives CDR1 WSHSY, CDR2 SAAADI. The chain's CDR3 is CASRETGSGNTIYF. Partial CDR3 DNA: TGCGCCAGCAGAGAAACAGGGTCTGGAAACACC.

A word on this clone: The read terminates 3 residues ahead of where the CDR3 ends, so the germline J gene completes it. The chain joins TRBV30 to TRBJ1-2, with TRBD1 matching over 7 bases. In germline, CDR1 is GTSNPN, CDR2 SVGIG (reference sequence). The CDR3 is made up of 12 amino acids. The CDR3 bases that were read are TGTGCCTGGACTCAAGAGGGGGCGGGC. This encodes CAWTQEGAG. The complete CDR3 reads CAWTQEGAGYTF.

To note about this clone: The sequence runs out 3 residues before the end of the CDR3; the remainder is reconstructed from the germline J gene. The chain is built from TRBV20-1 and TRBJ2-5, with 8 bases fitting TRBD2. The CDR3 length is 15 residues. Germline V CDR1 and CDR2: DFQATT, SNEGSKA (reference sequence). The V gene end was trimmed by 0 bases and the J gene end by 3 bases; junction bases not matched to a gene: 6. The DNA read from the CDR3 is TGCAGTGCTAGAGAGGGTGGTAGCGGGAAAGAGACC. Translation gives CSAREGGSGKET. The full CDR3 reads CSAREGGSGKETQYF.

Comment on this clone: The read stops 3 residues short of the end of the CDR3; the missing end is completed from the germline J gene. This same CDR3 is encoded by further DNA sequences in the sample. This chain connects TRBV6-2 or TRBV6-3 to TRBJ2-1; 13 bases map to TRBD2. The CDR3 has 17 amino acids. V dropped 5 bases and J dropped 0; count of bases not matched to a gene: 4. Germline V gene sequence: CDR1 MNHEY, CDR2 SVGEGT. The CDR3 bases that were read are TGTGCCAGCAGTCCACGGACTAGCGGGAGCTCCTACAATGAG. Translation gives CASSPRTSGSSYNE. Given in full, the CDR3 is CASSPRTSGSSYNEQFF.

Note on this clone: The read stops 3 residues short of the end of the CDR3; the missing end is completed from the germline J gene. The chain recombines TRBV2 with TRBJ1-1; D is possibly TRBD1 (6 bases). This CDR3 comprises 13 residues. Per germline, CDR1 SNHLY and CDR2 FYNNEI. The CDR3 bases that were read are TGTGCCAGCAGTGACAGGGGCGGGAAGACG. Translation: CASSDRGGKT. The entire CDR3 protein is CASSDRGGKTAFF.

The CDR3 spells CASSIRYGTGNEKLFF. The covered CDR3 bases are TGTGCCAGTAGTATACGATACGGGACAGGGAACGAAAAA. The V and J genes are TRBV19 and TRBJ1-4; 9 bases fit TRBD1. The read ends 3 residues early relative to the CDR3; the germline J gene fills the gap. Unmatched junction bases numbered 9, after V lost 2 bases and J lost 8 bases. Germline V CDR1 and CDR2: LNHDA, SQIVND (reference sequence). The CDR3 covers 16 residues.

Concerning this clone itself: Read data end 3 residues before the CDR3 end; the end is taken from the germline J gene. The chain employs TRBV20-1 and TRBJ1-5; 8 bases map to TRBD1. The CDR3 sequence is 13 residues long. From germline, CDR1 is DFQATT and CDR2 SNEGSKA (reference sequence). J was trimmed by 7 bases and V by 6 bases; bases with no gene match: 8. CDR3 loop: CSAIQGAKQPQHF. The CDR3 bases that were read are TGCAGTGCCATCCAGGGGGCAAAACAGCCC.

CDR3 in amino acids: CASSLTALGTDTQYF. The sequenced part of the CDR3 DNA is TGTGCCAGTAGTCTGACAGCGCTGGGCACAGATACG. V is TRBV19 and J is TRBJ2-3, with a weak D call TRBD1 (5 bases). The CDR3 goes on 3 residues after the read ends, and that part is filled in from the germline J gene. Trimming removed 5 bases at V and 1 base at J, with 13 bases between. CDR1 is LNHDA, CDR2 SQIVND, per germline (reference sequence). The CDR3 loop spans 15 amino acids.